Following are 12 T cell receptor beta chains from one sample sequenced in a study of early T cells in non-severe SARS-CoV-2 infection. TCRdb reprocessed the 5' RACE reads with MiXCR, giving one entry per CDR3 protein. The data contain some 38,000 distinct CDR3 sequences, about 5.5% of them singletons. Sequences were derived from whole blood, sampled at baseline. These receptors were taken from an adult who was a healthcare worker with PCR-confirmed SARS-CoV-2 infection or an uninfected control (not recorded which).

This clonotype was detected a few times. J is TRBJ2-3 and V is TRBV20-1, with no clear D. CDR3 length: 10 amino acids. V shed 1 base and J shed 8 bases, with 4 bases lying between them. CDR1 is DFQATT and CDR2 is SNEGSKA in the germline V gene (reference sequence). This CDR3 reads CSARAPTQYF. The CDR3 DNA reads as TGCAGTGCTAGAGCTCCTACGCAGTATTTT.

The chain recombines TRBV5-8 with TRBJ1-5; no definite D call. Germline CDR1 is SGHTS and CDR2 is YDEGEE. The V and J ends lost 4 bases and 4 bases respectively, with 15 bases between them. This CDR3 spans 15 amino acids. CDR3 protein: CASSPGEAANQPQHF. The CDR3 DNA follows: TGTGCCAGCAGCCCTGGGGAGGCCGCAAATCAGCCCCAGCATTTT.

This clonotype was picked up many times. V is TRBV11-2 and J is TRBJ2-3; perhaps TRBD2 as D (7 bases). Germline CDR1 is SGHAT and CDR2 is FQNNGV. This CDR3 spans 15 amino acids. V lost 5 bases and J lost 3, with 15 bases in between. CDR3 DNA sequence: TGTGCCAGCAGCCCCCGGGGGGCGGAAACAGATACGCAGTATTTT. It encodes CASSPRGAETDTQYF. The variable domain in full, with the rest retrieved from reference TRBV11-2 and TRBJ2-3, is EAGVAQSPRYKIIEKRQSVAFWCNPISGHATLYWYQQILGQGPKLLIQFQNNGVVDDSQLPKDRFSAERLKGVDSTLKIQPAKLEDSAVYLCASSPRGAETDTQYFGPGTRLTVL.

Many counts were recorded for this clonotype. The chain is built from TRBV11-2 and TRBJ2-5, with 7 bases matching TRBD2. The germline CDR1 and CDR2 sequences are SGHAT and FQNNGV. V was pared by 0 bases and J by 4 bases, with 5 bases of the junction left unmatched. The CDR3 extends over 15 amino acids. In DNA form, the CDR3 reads TGTGCCAGCAGCTTAGATGAGCGGGGTGGAGAGACCCAGTACTTC. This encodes CASSLDERGGETQYF.

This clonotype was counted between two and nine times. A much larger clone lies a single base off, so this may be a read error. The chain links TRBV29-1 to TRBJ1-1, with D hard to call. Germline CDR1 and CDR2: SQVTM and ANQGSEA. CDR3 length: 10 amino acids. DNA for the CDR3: TGCTGCGTTCTGCTATTCGAAGCTTTCTTT. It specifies CCVLLFEAFF. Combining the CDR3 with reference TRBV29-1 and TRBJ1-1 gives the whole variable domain SAVISQKPSRDICQRGTSLTIQCQVDSQVTMMFWYRQQPGQSLTLIATANQGSEATYESGFVIDKFPISRPNLTFSTLTVSNMSPEDSSIYLCCVLLFEAFFGQGTRLTVV.

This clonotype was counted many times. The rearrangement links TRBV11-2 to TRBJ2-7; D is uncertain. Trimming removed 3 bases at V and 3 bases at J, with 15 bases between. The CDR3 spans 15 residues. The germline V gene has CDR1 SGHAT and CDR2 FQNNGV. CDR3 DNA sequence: TGTGCCAGCAGCTTCTTAGTGCTCGGAAACTACGAGCAGTACTTC. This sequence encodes CASSFLVLGNYEQYF.

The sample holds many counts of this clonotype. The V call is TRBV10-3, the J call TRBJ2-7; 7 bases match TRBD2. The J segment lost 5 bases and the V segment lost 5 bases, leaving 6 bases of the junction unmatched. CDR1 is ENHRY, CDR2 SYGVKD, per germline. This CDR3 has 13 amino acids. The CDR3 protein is CAISRDREDEQYF. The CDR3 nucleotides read TGTGCCATCAGTCGGGACCGGGAGGACGAGCAGTACTTC.

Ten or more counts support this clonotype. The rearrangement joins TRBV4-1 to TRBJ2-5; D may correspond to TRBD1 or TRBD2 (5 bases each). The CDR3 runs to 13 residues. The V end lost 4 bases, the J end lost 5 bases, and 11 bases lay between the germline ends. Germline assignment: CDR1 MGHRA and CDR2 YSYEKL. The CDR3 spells CASSLGALETQYF. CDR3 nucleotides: TGCGCCAGCAGCCTCGGGGCACTTGAGACCCAGTACTTC.

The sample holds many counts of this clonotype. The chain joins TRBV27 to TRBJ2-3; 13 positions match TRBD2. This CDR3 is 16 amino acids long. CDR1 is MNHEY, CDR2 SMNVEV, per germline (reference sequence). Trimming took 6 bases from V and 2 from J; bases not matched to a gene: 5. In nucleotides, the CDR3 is TGTGCCAGCAGCCCGACTAGCGGGAGGCTCACAGATACGCAGTATTTT. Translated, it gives CASSPTSGRLTDTQYF.

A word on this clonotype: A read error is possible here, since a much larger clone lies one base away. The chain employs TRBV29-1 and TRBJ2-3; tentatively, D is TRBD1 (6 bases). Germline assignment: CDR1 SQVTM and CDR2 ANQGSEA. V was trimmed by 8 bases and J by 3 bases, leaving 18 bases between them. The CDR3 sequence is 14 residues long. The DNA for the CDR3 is TGCAGCCTGGGGGCACCAGGCACGACAGATACGCAGTATTTT. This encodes CSLGAPGTTDTQYF.

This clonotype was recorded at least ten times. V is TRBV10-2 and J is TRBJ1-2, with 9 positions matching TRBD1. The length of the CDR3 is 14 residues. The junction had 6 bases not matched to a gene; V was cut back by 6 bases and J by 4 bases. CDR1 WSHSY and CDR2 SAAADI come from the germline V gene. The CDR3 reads CASSRTGETYGYTF. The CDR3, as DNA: TGCGCCAGCAGCAGGACAGGGGAGACCTATGGCTACACCTTC.

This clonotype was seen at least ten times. CDR3 sequence: CASSLEGAGGRETQYF. CDR3 coding DNA: TGTGCCAGCAGCTTAGAAGGAGCGGGGGGTAGAGAGACCCAGTACTTC. This chain uses TRBV7-6 with TRBJ2-5; the match to TRBD2 covers 9 bases. CDR3 length: 16 residues. Germline trimming cut 1 base from V and 4 bases from J; bases unmatched to any gene: 7. The germline gives CDR1 SGHVS, CDR2 FNYEAQ.